Sequencing of this T cell receptor (beta chain) was carried out in a study of T cells in Graves' hyperthyroidism and ophthalmopathy. Study overall: Peripheral blood sampling occurred at initial diagnosis, before any treatment. Study observations and caveats: Ophthalmopathy cases were set apart from stable hyperthyroidism by a 13 V-J model.

PBMCs were collected from an approximately 10 ml volume of fresh peripheral blood. RNA transcripts yielded amplified TCR beta CDR3 regions. Initially, a first-round RT-PCR of the TCR CDR3 employed the HTBI primer set. In TCRdb, the multiplex PCR reads were re-called with MiXCR into one record per CDR3 protein. The table lists under 350,000 distinct CDR3 sequences, over 15% of them singletons. This clonotype came up a few times. Its specificity is unknown. A junction end diverges from the germline sequence, so it may reflect a read error. The CDR3 runs to 13 residues. Germline V gives CDR1 SGHNT, CDR2 YENEEA.

The sequencing sample was made of blood. The chain combines TRBV11-3 with TRBJ2-2; D uncertain. This sequence was found in a woman aged 45-59 years with Graves' hyperthyroidism. CDR3 DNA sequence: TGTGCCACCAGCGCGTCAGTCACCGGGGAGCTGTTTTTT. As protein: CATSASVTGELFF. Together with reference TRBV11-3 and TRBJ2-2, the CDR3 gives the full variable domain: EAGVVQSPRYKIIEKKQPVAFWCNPISGHNTLYWYLQNLGQGPELLIRYENEEAVDDSQLPKDRFSAERLKGVDSTLKIQPAELGDSAVYLCATSASVTGELFFGEGSRLTVL.